The rows below give T cell receptor beta chains drawn from one sample of a study of T cell repertoires in cytomegalovirus infection. TCRdb passed the reads through MiXCR, listing each CDR3 protein once. Counted here are roughly 250,000 distinct CDR3 sequences, roughly 20% occurring once; the ten biggest clones make up over 15%. Sequencing was carried out using CD8+ T cells from PBMCs. The receptors stem from a human donor in good health (CMV status not recorded). Some clones in this sample may be carry-over from other donors' samples. Each CDR3 is given with its conserved first and last residue. The D gene is left open where the match is weak. A row's size may be missing; if present it is once, few, many or a size class.

TRBV4-1	NA	TRBJ2-1	NA	TGCGCCAGCAGTGATCTAAGCGTGAGCTCCTACAATGAGCAGTTCTTC	CASSDLSVSSYNEQFF
TRBV7-9	NA	TRBJ1-6	NA	TGTGCCAGCAGCTTTTACCCGGCCTTCCTCAATTCACCCCTCCACTTT	CASSFYPAFLNSPLHF
TRBV2	TRBD2	TRBJ2-7	NA	TGTGCCAGCAGTGAAGGCGGGGGAGGCTACTTGGAGCAGTACTTC	CASSEGGGGYLEQYF
TRBV7-6	TRBD2	TRBJ2-1	few	TGTGCCAGCAGCCCGGGGGGGGGGTCTCCGACCTACAATGAGCAGTTCTTC	CASSPGGGSPTYNEQFF
TRBV5-6	TRBD2	TRBJ2-3	NA	TGTGCCAGCAGCGGGTGGACTAGCGGTTACACAGATACGCAGTATTTT	CASSGWTSGYTDTQYF
TRBV7-6	TRBD1	TRBJ1-1	few	TGTGCCAGCAGCTCCAGGGGGCCCCCTGAAGCTTTCTTT	CASSSRGPPEAFF
TRBV28	NA	TRBJ2-2	many	TGTGCCAGCAGCACTGACAGGCAGTACACCGGGGAGCTGTTTTTT	CASSTDRQYTGELFF
TRBV12-5	TRBD1	TRBJ1-1	many	TGTGCTAGTGATACCGGACAGGGAATTGAAGCTTTCTTT	CASDTGQGIEAFF
TRBV27	NA	TRBJ1-1	NA	TGTGCCAGCAGTTTATCGGGGGGGCCTGGCACTGAAGCTTTCTTT	CASSLSGGPGTEAFF
TRBV7-9	NA	TRBJ1-2	few	TGTGCCAGCAGGGGCATGGGGCTATATGGCTACACCTTC	CASRGMGLYGYTF
TRBV7-3	TRBD1	TRBJ2-2	few	TGTGCCAGCAGGCGCGGACAGGGGACCGGGGAGCTGTTTTTT	CASRRGQGTGELFF
TRBV10-3	TRBD1	TRBJ2-1	few	TGTGCCATCAGTGAGGGGACAGGGAGCGAGCAGTTCTTC	CAISEGTGSEQFF
TRBV27	TRBD2	TRBJ2-3	NA	TGTGCCAGCAGTTTACTAGCGGGGACCACAGATACGCAGTATTTT	CASSLLAGTTDTQYF
TRBV4-1	NA	TRBJ2-5	NA	TGCGCCAGCAGCCAAGAGGCAGGGCAGGGTCCTCGGGAGACCCAGTACTTC	CASSQEAGQGPRETQYF
TRBV19	NA	TRBJ1-1	few	TGTGCCAGTAGTAGCGGACAGATAGTCGAAGCTTTCTTT	CASSSGQIVEAFF
TRBV7-6	TRBD1	TRBJ1-3	NA	TGTGCCAGCAGCAGATGGGACAGGACTTCTGGAAACACCATATATTTT	CASSRWDRTSGNTIYF
TRBV5-1	NA	TRBJ2-5	NA	TGCGCCTCCCGAGGGCCGGAGACCCAGTACTTC	CASRGPETQYF
TRBV27	TRBD2	TRBJ2-7	NA	TGTGCCAGCAGTTCCCTCGGGACTAGCGGGGGAAGTTCCTACGAGCAGTACTTC	CASSSLGTSGGSSYEQYF
TRBV7-9	NA	TRBJ1-5	NA	TGTGCCAGCAGCTACGACACAGAGTCCCATCAGCCCCAGCATTTT	CASSYDTESHQPQHF
TRBV7-3	TRBD2	TRBJ2-1	many	TGTGCCAGCAGCTTAGGAGGCGGGGGAGAGGAGCAGTTCTTC	CASSLGGGGEEQFF
TRBV28	NA	TRBJ1-1	many	TGTGCCAGCAGTTTAATTGGCTCGAACACTGAAGCTTTCTTT	CASSLIGSNTEAFF
TRBV7-6	TRBD1	TRBJ1-2	many	TGTGCCAGCAGCGCAGCCCCGGGACAGGGGAGCGGCTACACCTTC	CASSAAPGQGSGYTF
TRBV2	NA	TRBJ1-2	few	TGTGCCAGCAGTGACGGGGACCCCTATGGCTACACCTTC	CASSDGDPYGYTF
TRBV7-9	TRBD1	TRBJ1-2	few	TGTGCCAGCAGCTCCTCAGGGGGCGTCGACTATGGCTACACCTTC	CASSSSGGVDYGYTF
TRBV30	TRBD1	TRBJ1-2	NA	TGTGCCTGGAGTGTGGGACAGGGGTATGGCTACACCTTC	CAWSVGQGYGYTF
TRBV7-6	TRBD1	TRBJ1-6	many	TGTGCCAGCAGCCTGACAGGGAATAATTCACCCCTCCACTTT	CASSLTGNNSPLHF
TRBV4-2	NA	TRBJ2-7	NA	TGTGCCAGCAGCCAAGTCGGGGACTCCTACGAGCAGTACTTC	CASSQVGDSYEQYF
TRBV6-6	NA	TRBJ2-7	few	TGTGCCAGCAGCCCTGATGGTCCTGGGGACGAGCAGTACTTC	CASSPDGPGDEQYF
TRBV28	NA	TRBJ2-7	NA	TGTGCCACCTGGGGGGGGGGCGTCTACGAGCAGTACTTC	CATWGGGVYEQYF
TRBV5-5	NA	TRBJ2-1	few	TGTGCCAGCAGCTTGGGAGGGACGTCTAATATCGATGAGCAGTTCTTC	CASSLGGTSNIDEQFF
TRBV12-3/TRBV12-4	NA	TRBJ1-5	many	TGTGCCAGCAGTTTCTCCAGGGTGGACCAGCCCCAGCATTTT	CASSFSRVDQPQHF